The clone carrying this TCR beta chain was seen a few times. Its antigen remains unknown. Sequencing used cDNA as its template, made by extracting RNA and reverse transcribing it. Produced via immunoSEQ multiplex PCR; TCRdb's table is partial and in-frame only. The sample records 150,000 to 200,000 clones, roughly 60% being singletons. Treatment denoted: oral pan-JAK inhibitor, 5-10 mg twice daily. Peripheral blood, together with lesional scalp punch biopsies, was collected from alopecia areata patients. This specimen comes from a study of CD8+ T cells in alopecia areata. Study summary: Administration of oral tofacitinib to treated patients was at 5 to 10 mg twice daily. For treated patients, severity scores reflected the percentage of scalp area affected. Study outcomes and limitations: Possibly because of HLA-related factors, TCR sharing was less clear across patients than in mice.

Germline CDR1 SGDLS, CDR2 YYNGEE. J gave up 8 bases and V 0 bases, and 5 bases lay outside the gene matches. The CDR3 totals 15 residues. The chain joins TRBV9 to TRBJ2-1; 10 positions match TRBD2. The source was CD4+ T cells sorted from blood, collected at week 24, from a patient treated with tofacitinib. This TCR was recovered from a human donor with alopecia areata. In nucleotides, the CDR3 is TGTGCCAGCAGCGTAGGTATCGGGACTAGCGATGAGCAGTTCTTC. Its protein is CASSVGIGTSDEQFF.